The following is a T cell receptor (beta chain) sequence with its context. The data were obtained in a study of shared clonotypes between healthy human individuals. Clones were read by immunoSEQ multiplex PCR, and TCRdb kept only the in-frame ones, dropping some. The sample holds about 980,000 clones; approximately 76% are singletons and the top ten take about 1.5%. CD45RA+ naive and CD45RA-negative memory subsets were separated from CD4+ cells. The CDR3 has 17 amino acids. Specimen: memory CD4+ T cells sorted from blood. Regarding subset: CD45RA-negative fraction. The chain is built from TRBV21-1 and TRBJ2-1; no DNA check was done on the table's D call, TRBD2. TRBV21-1 is marked as a pseudogene. The TCR comes from a young man in good health. CDR3 loop: CASSEIAGTSGNNEQFF. CDR3 DNA sequence: TGTGCCAGCAGCGAAATTGCCGGGACTAGCGGGAACAATGAGCAGTTCTTC.